This T cell receptor beta chain was documented in a study of cytomegalovirus exposure and HLA in healthy donors. Study-wide results and limits: Donors were assumed by presence/absence analyses to have roughly uniform sequencing depth.

There are a few counts of this clone. Antigen: not known. A multiplex PCR was run with 60 Vbeta primers and 13 Jbeta primers. The table came from immunoSEQ multiplex PCR; TCRdb's copy has only in-frame clones and leaves some out. This table has fewer than 150,000 clones, roughly 70% appearing once. The sequenced sample was PBMCs. The clonotype originates from a man in his late teens or twenties in good health and CMV-seropositive.

For the CDR3, the DNA is TGTGCCAGCAGTGTGGACAGGGGCAATCAGCCCCAGCATTTT. Residues: CASSVDRGNQPQHF. This chain connects TRBV6-1 to TRBJ1-5, with 8 bases aligning to TRBD1. The CDR3 runs 14 residues. CDR1 and CDR2 from the germline V gene are MNHNS and SASEGT. V lost 4 bases, J lost 2 bases, and 1 base stayed unmatched.